What follows is one TCR beta chain and its context. The sample holds one count of this clone. Its specific antigen is unknown. Per-base qualities were not stored, and no clone one base away is much larger. The immunoSEQ assay at survey resolution was applied to genomic DNA for sequencing of TCRbeta rearrangements. The authors' analysis ran thus. In the TCR sequencing data, the lowest productive clonotype frequency that could be detected was 2.59 x 10-5. Only productive TCRbeta rearrangements, defined as complete and in-frame sequences, were included in the analyses. Sample clonality was computed as Simpson clonality in the immunoSEQ Analyzer version 3.0. Clones were grouped by frequency into very rare, small, medium, large (1-20%) or hyperexpanded (>20%) categories. Generation probabilities were estimated with OLGA 1.2.3, V-gene circos plots were made with VDJtools, specificities were looked up in VDJdb, and CDR3 motifs were identified with GLIPH. TCRdb provides this immuneACCESS table in a form limited to in-frame rearrangements. Some clones are lacking; in checked studies, under half of them reflect an unresolved V gene, and why the rest are absent is not known. V, J and clone size derive from that table, while D and trimming were established from the DNA sequence. The sample has 30,000 to 40,000 clones on record, roughly 85% of them singletons. The ten largest make up approximately 1.2% of the sample.

This specimen belongs to a study of STAT5B mutations in CD4+ large granular lymphocyte leukemia (dated by TCRdb to 2021 to 2024). Describing the broader study: Among healthy controls, the CDR3 'QG' motif was associated with a particular HLA allele. Flow cytometry on FACSCanto II or FACSVerse showed that the purified fractions were more than 95% pure among lymphocytes. The TCRbeta repertoires of CD4+ T-cell large granular lymphocyte leukemia patients were compared with the TCRbeta repertoires of healthy blood donors. Broader findings and caveats from the paper: The data were not HLA-matched, and the higher clonality in CD4+ T-LGLL than in CD8+ T-LGLL could be due to the relatively small sample size. TRBV06-family usage was enriched among the top patient clones (8/27) compared with healthy controls (2/35). Each patient's main leukemic clonotypes were private, but roughly a quarter of these clonotypes showed up at low frequency in the non-leukemic repertoires of other patients. CD4-sorted patient repertoires appeared more clonal than healthy CD4+ repertoires, and this difference persisted after removing the putative leukemic clones.

CDR1 KGHSH and CDR2 LQKENI are derived from the germline V gene. The cysteine opens and the phenylalanine closes a CDR3 of 13 amino acids. Solely the CDR3 DNA is kept, with 39 bases framed from the first base. V is clipped by 2 bases and J by 8 bases, and the sequence between their germline boundaries is 12 bases long. The healthy control group was made up of a few dozen blood donors, and the Finnish Red Cross blood service supplied their buffy coats. All TCR-sequenced material derived from peripheral blood: patient blood samples and healthy donor buffy coats. Ficoll-Hypaque gradient centrifugation was used to isolate peripheral blood mononuclear cells. Magnetic purification was used to isolate CD4+ cells from the buffy coats of the healthy controls. Genomic DNA was extracted with the Gentra Puregene Cell and Tissue kit and quantified on a Qubit 2.0 fluorometer.

The sequence links TRBV18 to TRBJ1-2; the D gene is not confidently resolved. The material sequenced was CD4+ T cells from blood buffy coats. The sequence came from a human donor in good health. The CDR3 loop reads CASSPTRAEGYTF. The nucleotides read TGTGCCAGCTCACCAACTAGGGCCGAAGGCTACACCTTC. The entire variable domain, with the stretches around the CDR3 drawn from the reference TRBV18 and TRBJ1-2 proteins, is NAGVMQNPRHLVRRRGQEARLRCSPMKGHSHVYWYRQLPEEGLKFMVYLQKENIIDESGMPKERFSAEFPKEGPSILRIQQVVRGDSAAYFCASSPTRAEGYTFGSGTRLTVV.